Listed here are 18 T cell receptor beta chains from one sample, sequenced in a study of tumor and adjacent non-tumor tissue in lung cancer. No cell sorting was done before RNA was extracted from the tissue. The library came from three nested PCR rounds adapted from ARM-PCR protocols. TCRdb re-derived calls from the multiplex PCR reads in MiXCR, one entry per CDR3 protein. There are 200,000 to 250,000 distinct CDR3 sequences in the sample; roughly 70% occur only once, and less than 25% lies in the top ten. Material for sequencing was lung tumor tissue. The source of these receptors is a man aged 55 to 70 with non-small cell lung cancer.

The CDR3, as DNA: TGTGCCAGCAGCTTAGTCCGGGGAGAAGGCAACACCTTC. Protein: CASSLVRGEGNTF. J is TRBJ1-2 and V is TRBV7-8, with D unclear. The CDR3 is made up of 13 amino acids. V dropped 1 base and J dropped 12 bases, with 15 bases sitting between them. CDR1 and CDR2 (germline): SGHVS, FQNEAQ.

The chain has TRBV6-5 and TRBJ2-1; TRBD2 is a possible D gene (6 bases). The CDR3 consists of 17 residues. In germline, CDR1 is MNHEY, CDR2 SVGAGI. V was shortened by 2 bases and J by 2 bases, with 16 bases between the two germline ends. CDR3 residues: CASSYRGSSGPYNEQFF. Here the CDR3 DNA reads TGTGCCAGCAGTTACCGGGGGAGTAGCGGACCCTACAATGAGCAGTTCTTC.

Regarding this clonotype: The junction does not match germline at one end; this may be a read error. This chain connects TRBV13 to TRBJ1-3, with a weak D call TRBD1 (5 bases). The CDR3 runs 16 residues. Germline V gene data show CDR1 as PRHDT and CDR2 as FYEKMQ (reference sequence). The CDR3 region has the DNA TGTGCCAGCAGCTACCTGTCCGGGGGGGTCGGAAACACCATGTATTTT. It specifies CASSYLSGGVGNTMYF.

The chain is built from TRBV7-3 and TRBJ2-4; 10 bases are a match to TRBD2. Germline-derived CDR1 and CDR2 are SGHTA and FQGTGA. The CDR3 spans 16 residues. Unmatched junction bases numbered 4, after V lost 3 bases and J lost 2 bases. The CDR3 DNA follows: TGTGCCAGCAGCTTCCTAGCGGGAGCAACCAAAAACATTCAGTACTTC. Translating gives CASSFLAGATKNIQYF.

A word on this clonotype: Possible read error: a much larger clone is one base away. This rearrangement joins TRBV9 to TRBJ1-1; TRBD1 might be the D (5 bases). The V gene lost 6 bases and the J gene lost 6 bases, with 21 bases spanning the gap. CDR1 and CDR2 from the germline V gene are SGDLS and YYNGEE. This CDR3 has 15 residues. CDR3 DNA sequence: TGTGCCAGCAACGAGCGGCAGGGTAGTAGGTCTGAAGCTTTCTTT. This sequence encodes CASNERQGSRSEAFF.

For this clonotype: A read error may explain this, as a much larger clone is one base away. The CDR3 loop reads CASRSRGSGANILTF. As DNA, the CDR3 is TGTGCCAGCAGATCAAGGGGGTCTGGGGCCAACATCCTGACTTTC. The genes are TRBV6-5 and TRBJ2-6; D possibly corresponds to TRBD1 (6 bases). The CDR3 sequence is 15 residues long. Germline V gene data show CDR1 as MNHEY and CDR2 as SVGAGI.

V gene TRBV5-1 combines with J gene TRBJ1-2; TRBD1 aligns across 10 bases. The CDR3 is 14 amino acids. Per the germline V gene, CDR1 is SGHRS and CDR2 is YFSETQ. The V and J ends lost 4 bases and 3 bases, in that order; junction bases with no gene match: 3. This CDR3 is CASSLGQGDYGYTF. The CDR3 nucleotides are TGCGCCAGCAGCCTCGGACAGGGGGACTATGGCTACACCTTC.

This clonotype has just a few counts. Mismatch with germline at one junction end may stem from a read error. The gene calls are TRBV13 and TRBJ1-6; D is undetermined. CDR1 is PRHDT and CDR2 is FYEKMQ in the germline V gene (reference sequence). The CDR3 is 18 residues long. CDR3 DNA sequence: TGTGTCAGCAGCTTCTCTCTTTCGACGGTCTGGGGTAATTCACCCCTCCACTTT. Translated: CVSSFSLSTVWGNSPLHF.

As concerns this clonotype: Here the CDR3 omits its conserved ending phenylalanine or tryptophan, so a read error is the likely source. This chain uses TRBV5-6 with TRBJ2-7; 8 bases fit TRBD2. The germline gives CDR1 SGHDT, CDR2 YYEEEE. With 4 bases clipped from V and 6 bases from J, the junction kept 12 bases outside the gene matches. This CDR3 has 15 amino acids. Written as DNA, the CDR3 is TGTGCCAGCAGCCGTGTGGACCTGCTAGCGGGCGAGCAGTACCTC. This translates into CASSRVDLLAGEQYL.

The chain employs TRBV6-2 or TRBV6-3 and TRBJ2-3; D gene uncertain. V was pared by 6 bases and J by 3 bases, with 7 bases between. The CDR3 is 12 residues long. Germline values: CDR1 MNHEY, CDR2 SVGEGT. This chain's CDR3 is CASSKETDTQYF. CDR3 nucleotide sequence: TGTGCCAGCAGCAAGGAGACAGATACGCAGTATTTT.

Note on this clonotype: An end of the junction differs from the germline gene, which may be a read error. This chain's CDR3 is CRARGRGYTKAFF. As DNA, the CDR3 is TGCCGTGCTAGAGGCAGGGGGTACACTAAAGCTTTCTTT. This chain links TRBV20-1 with TRBJ1-1; 7 nucleotides line up with TRBD1. There are 13 residues in the CDR3. The germline V gene encodes CDR1 DFQATT and CDR2 SNEGSKA (reference sequence).

The sample holds one count of this clonotype. At one end, the junction sequence differs from germline, possibly due to a read error. This chain links TRBV4-3 with TRBJ2-7; D may be TRBD1 (5 bases). Germline-derived CDR1 and CDR2 are LGHNA and YSLEER. The CDR3 contains 15 residues. In nucleotides, the CDR3 is TGCGCCAGCAGCCAAGCTTTTGGCAGGGTCTACGAGCCGTACTTC. The encoded protein is CASSQAFGRVYEPYF.

This sequence joins TRBV11-3 and TRBJ2-1; 11 positions match TRBD2. With V trimmed by 0 bases and J by 15 bases, 16 bases remained unmatched. Per germline, CDR1 SGHNT and CDR2 YENEEA. The CDR3 length is 17 residues. Here the CDR3 reads CASSLERELAGDYKTFF. CDR3 nucleotide sequence: TGTGCCAGCAGCTTAGAACGGGAACTAGCGGGAGATTATAAGACGTTCTTC.

V usage is TRBV5-4 and J usage is TRBJ2-7, with 10 bases matching TRBD2. This CDR3 has 14 residues. Germline loops: CDR1 SGHNT, CDR2 YYREEE (reference sequence). V dropped 3 bases and J dropped 4; count of bases not matched to a gene: 4. The CDR3 reads CASSSRTSGYEQYF. The CDR3 DNA sequence: TGTGCCAGCAGCTCACGGACTAGCGGATACGAGCAGTACTTC.

This clonotype was seen once. The germline gene is not matched at one end of the junction; a read error may be the cause. The V gene is TRBV29-1, the J gene TRBJ2-3, with D tentatively TRBD2 (6 bases). The germline CDR1 and CDR2 sequences are SQVTM and ANQGSEA. The CDR3 totals 15 residues. The CDR3 protein is CSTRGGLTNTDTQYF. CDR3 DNA: TGCAGCACCCGAGGAGGGCTTACTAACACAGATACGCAGTATTTC.

V usage is TRBV20-1 and J usage is TRBJ1-1; 7 bases are a match to TRBD1. From germline, CDR1 is DFQATT and CDR2 SNEGSKA (reference sequence). The CDR3 has 14 amino acids. The trim removed 6 bases at V and 7 bases at J, leaving 14 bases unmatched. In DNA form, the CDR3 reads TGCAGTGCCCATCTGACAGGGAGGGAGGGTGAAGCTTTCTTT. Amino acids: CSAHLTGREGEAFF.

Notes on this clonotype: One junction end disagrees with the germline gene, perhaps due to a read error. V gene TRBV13 combines with J gene TRBJ1-5, with D unclear. Germline assignment: CDR1 PRHDT and CDR2 FYEKMQ (reference sequence). The CDR3 is 13 residues long. CDR3 DNA sequence: TGTGCCAGCAGCCGGTATAGCAATCAGCCCCAACATTTT. Translation: CASSRYSNQPQHF.

This sequence joins TRBV6-1 and TRBJ1-1; D call uncertain. The CDR3 runs 13 residues. Trimming stripped 6 bases from V and 4 bases from J, with 12 bases between. Germline lookup yields CDR1 MNHNS and CDR2 SASEGT. CDR3 sequence (DNA): TGTGCCAGCAGAGGAACGGTGAGCACTGAAGCTTTCTTT. Its protein product is CASRGTVSTEAFF.